This T cell receptor beta chain was identified in a study of cytomegalovirus exposure and HLA in healthy donors. General study findings and limits: Several of the most significant clusters were apparently associated with common viral pathogens in a later analysis. CMV serostatus was the sole immune exposure information available.

Concerning this clone itself: Antigen specificity is unknown.

After removal of 4 bases from V and 9 bases from J, the junction contained 9 bases not matched to a gene. The CDR3 extends over 14 amino acids. CDR1 is SGHNT, CDR2 YYREEE, per germline (reference sequence). A multiplex PCR was run with 60 Vbeta primers and 13 Jbeta primers. Produced via immunoSEQ multiplex PCR; TCRdb's table is partial and in-frame only. In total, the table holds 100,000 to 150,000 clones. The source material was PBMCs. V is TRBV5-4 and J is TRBJ2-1; 8 bases fit TRBD2. The clonotype comes from a man in his forties or fifties in good health and CMV-seronegative. The CDR3 loop reads CASSKAGADGEQFF. The CDR3 nucleotides are TGTGCCAGCAGCAAAGCGGGGGCTGACGGTGAGCAGTTCTTC.